This T cell receptor (beta chain) was captured in a study of blood T cells in healthy people across ages. Study-level points and caveats: Older age went with lower TCR beta diversity per million T cells, in a roughly linear way.

Regarding this clonotype: Antigen specificity is unknown.

A second PCR of roughly 7 to 11 cycles used a sample-barcoded 5' primer and a J-beta primer mix. TCRdb independently ran MiXCR on the 5' RACE reads; one entry per CDR3 protein. Counted here are approximately 730,000 distinct CDR3 sequences, approximately 39% occurring once; the ten biggest clones make up more than 20%. In germline, CDR1 is MNHNS, CDR2 SASEGT. CDR3 length equals 14 residues. Trimming cost V 11 bases and J 6 bases; bases outside gene matches: 13. The sample was blood. V usage is TRBV6-1 and J usage is TRBJ2-3; TRBD2 matches at 8 bases. This TCR was recovered from a woman aged 60-75 years in good health. The CDR3 here is CAGTTSGPMDTQYF. CDR3 nucleotides: TGTGCCGGAACCACTAGCGGCCCTATGGATACGCAGTATTTT.